This entry lists 25 T cell receptor beta chains sequenced from one sample in a study of regulatory T cells in long-lasting Graves disease. The time point here: newly diagnosed GD, antithyroid drugs for less than 3 months. Researchers made the TCR library from RNA that was extracted from PBMCs. Arm-PCR with iRepertoire HTBI primers amplified the CDR3 regions for these TCR beta libraries. Via MiXCR, TCRdb re-called the multiplex PCR reads, giving one row per CDR3 protein. The table lists about 360,000 distinct CDR3 sequences, 15% to 20% of them singletons. In addition, the sample was reused for a study of T cells in Graves' hyperthyroidism and ophthalmopathy.

The sample here was peripheral blood mononuclear cells (PBMCs), taken at new diagnosis, from a patient treated with antithyroid drugs. Receptors were obtained from a woman aged 18-29 years with Graves disease.

This clonotype was seen repeatedly, ten times or more. CDR3 in amino acids: CASSFRGGVLRSYNEQFF. As DNA, the CDR3 is TGTGCCAGCAGTTTCCGCGGGGGGGTTCTTCGGTCCTACAATGAGCAGTTCTTC. The chain employs TRBV27 and TRBJ2-1; TRBD2 aligns across 9 bases. V dropped 3 bases and J dropped 1; count of bases not matched to a gene: 10. There are 18 residues in the CDR3. The germline CDR1 and CDR2 sequences are MNHEY and SMNVEV (reference sequence).

This clonotype was counted a few times. The chain carries TRBV27 and TRBJ1-3; unclear D gene. The V end lost 6 bases, the J end lost 0 bases, and 15 bases lay between the germline ends. From germline, CDR1 is MNHEY and CDR2 SMNVEV (reference sequence). The CDR3 sequence is 16 residues long. CDR3 amino acids: CASRPTSWSSGNTIYF. The CDR3 nucleotides read TGTGCCAGCAGACCTACCTCGTGGAGCTCTGGAAACACCATATATTTT.

Comment on this clonotype: The junction departs from the called germline gene at one end, perhaps through a read error. This chain links TRBV25-1 with TRBJ2-3; D remains ambiguous. CDR3 length: 11 residues. Germline V gene lookup returns CDR1 MGHDK and CDR2 SYGVNS. CDR3 protein: CASSTLDTRYF. CDR3 nucleotides: TGTGCCAGCAGCACTTTAGATACGCGGTATTTT.

The V and J genes are TRBV9 and TRBJ1-4; the match to TRBD1 covers 8 bases. CDR1 and CDR2 (germline): SGDLS, YYNGEE. The CDR3 loop spans 14 amino acids. V lost 3 bases, J lost 8 bases, and 6 bases stayed unmatched. CDR3 residues: CASSGTGRYEKLFF. The CDR3 DNA reads as TGTGCCAGCAGCGGGACAGGGCGGTACGAAAAACTGTTTTTT.

This clonotype showed up many times. The chain is built from TRBV7-3 and TRBJ2-7, with D perhaps matching TRBD2 (6 bases). This CDR3 comprises 14 residues. Trimming removed 5 bases from V and 0 bases from J, with 11 bases in between. CDR1 and CDR2 from the germline V gene are SGHTA and FQGTGA. The CDR3 is CASSPRDFSYEQYF. CDR3 sequence (DNA): TGTGCCAGCAGCCCTCGGGACTTCTCCTACGAGCAGTACTTC. Supplemented by reference TRBV7-3 and TRBJ2-7, the full variable domain reads GAGVSQTPSNKVTEKGKYVELRCDPISGHTALYWYRQSLGQGPEFLIYFQGTGAADDSGLPNDRFFAVRPEGSVSTLKIQRTERGDSAVYLCASSPRDFSYEQYFGPGTRLTVT.

In regard to this clonotype: A clone one base away is much larger, so this may be a read error. The chain carries TRBV20-1 and TRBJ1-1; no clear D. The CDR3 length is 15 residues. From germline, CDR1 is DFQATT and CDR2 SNEGSKA (reference sequence). For the CDR3, the DNA is TGCAGTCCTAGAGATCAAGAGGGTATGAACACTGAAGCTTTCTTT. It encodes CSPRDQEGMNTEAFF.

The table lists this clonotype with many counts. The chain carries TRBV24-1 and TRBJ2-2; D perhaps matches TRBD1 (5 bases). With 3 bases removed from V and 3 bases from J, the gap between germline ends came to 10 bases. Germline V gives CDR1 KGHDR, CDR2 SFDVKD. This CDR3 is 15 amino acids long. CDR3 coding DNA: TGTGCCACCAGTGATCCTGACAGAGACACCGGGGAGCTGTTTTTT. This translates into CATSDPDRDTGELFF.

This clonotype was recorded at least ten times. The chain has TRBV2 and TRBJ2-1; 8 bases map to TRBD2. Germline assignment: CDR1 SNHLY and CDR2 FYNNEI. The CDR3 sequence is 15 residues long. V was pared by 4 bases and J by 3 bases, with 5 bases of the junction left unmatched. CDR3 sequence: CASSALRGDYNEQFF. In DNA, the CDR3 is TGTGCCAGCAGTGCCCTGCGGGGGGACTACAATGAGCAGTTCTTC. Using reference TRBV2 and TRBJ2-1 for the parts outside the CDR3, the full variable domain is EPEVTQTPSHQVTQMGQEVILRCVPISNHLYFYWYRQILGQKVEFLVSFYNNEISEKSEIFDDQFSVERPDGSNFTLKIRSTKLEDSAMYFCASSALRGDYNEQFFGPGTRLTVL.

This clonotype was found many times. The gene calls are TRBV28 and TRBJ1-1, with D perhaps TRBD1 (6 bases). This CDR3 region has 14 residues. V shed 3 bases and J shed 1 base, with 9 bases lying between them. From germline, CDR1 is MDHEN and CDR2 SYDVKM. The CDR3 sequence: CASSFGQRNTEAFF. The CDR3 DNA sequence: TGTGCCAGCAGTTTCGGACAGCGGAACACTGAAGCTTTCTTT.

In regard to this clonotype: This sequence may be a read error, since a much larger clone differs from it by one base. The gene calls are TRBV4-1 and TRBJ2-5; perhaps TRBD2 as D (6 bases). This CDR3 spans 14 amino acids. Looked up from germline, CDR1 is MGHRA and CDR2 is YSYEKL. The CDR3 DNA sequence: TGCGCCAGCAGCCCGACGCGGGAACAAGAGATCCAGTACTTC. Its translation is CASSPTREQEIQYF.

This clonotype was recorded at least ten times. The J gene is TRBJ2-1, the V gene TRBV20-1; TRBD2 aligns across 7 bases. Germline CDR1 and CDR2: DFQATT and SNEGSKA (reference sequence). V lost 7 bases and J lost 6; bases outside the gene matches: 3. This CDR3 is 11 amino acids long. The CDR3 sequence is CSGRGSNEQFF. The CDR3 coding sequence is TGCAGTGGGCGGGGGAGCAATGAGCAGTTCTTC.

This clonotype was counted at least ten times. This chain's CDR3 is CASRPSGTGVLYGYTF. Written as DNA, the CDR3 is TGTGCCAGCAGACCCTCGGGGACAGGAGTCCTTTATGGCTACACCTTC. The chain employs TRBV28 and TRBJ1-2, with 8 bases lining up with TRBD1. CDR3 length equals 16 residues. CDR1 and CDR2 (germline): MDHEN, SYDVKM. V dropped 6 bases and J dropped 5; count of bases not matched to a gene: 14.

This clonotype was seen a handful of times. In DNA, the CDR3 is TGCAGCGTTGAAATAGGCTCCCCGGGGGAGCAGTACTTC. This sequence encodes CSVEIGSPGEQYF. The chain has TRBV29-1 and TRBJ2-7; a possible D gene is TRBD2 (5 bases). CDR3 size: 13 residues. V lost 2 bases to trimming and J lost 7 bases, with 15 bases between them. Looked up from germline, CDR1 is SQVTM and CDR2 is ANQGSEA.

This clonotype has a count of ten or more. This chain connects TRBV7-2 to TRBJ2-1; 7 positions agree with TRBD2. This CDR3 contains 15 residues. V shed 3 bases, J shed 8 bases, and the junction held 10 bases outside the gene matches. Looked up from germline, CDR1 is SGHTA and CDR2 is FQGNSA. The CDR3 loop reads CASSLGGLTTDEQFF. The CDR3 DNA sequence: TGTGCCAGCAGCTTGGGGGGACTAACTACCGATGAGCAGTTCTTC. Using reference TRBV7-2 and TRBJ2-1 for the parts outside the CDR3, the full variable domain is GAGVSQSPSNKVTEKGKDVELRCDPISGHTALYWYRQSLGQGLEFLIYFQGNSAPDKSGLPSDRFSAERTGGSVSTLTIQRTQQEDSAVYLCASSLGGLTTDEQFFGPGTRLTVL.

This clonotype was seen a handful of times. The chain recombines TRBV6-2 or TRBV6-3 with TRBJ2-7; D unresolved. Germline V gene sequence: CDR1 MNHEY, CDR2 SVGEGT. Trimming removed 5 bases from V and 2 bases from J, with 10 bases in between. The CDR3 runs to 13 residues. The CDR3 DNA follows: TGTGCCAGCAGTCCCCAGGCGCCCTACGAGCAGTACTTC. Translation gives CASSPQAPYEQYF.

This clonotype has more than one count but fewer than ten. The CDR3 sequence: CASSRSDLLRGTGELFF. DNA of the CDR3: TGTGCCAGCAGCCGATCGGACCTACTGAGGGGCACCGGGGAGCTGTTTTTT. The rearrangement uses TRBV7-9 and TRBJ2-2; D possibly matches TRBD1 or TRBD2 (5 bases each). Germline assignment: CDR1 SEHNR and CDR2 FQNEAQ (reference sequence). Trimming took 5 bases from V and 4 from J, leaving 20 bases between them. The CDR3 has 17 residues. Variable domain in full (rest from reference TRBV7-9 and TRBJ2-2): DTGVSQNPRHKITKRGQNVTFRCDPISEHNRLYWYRQTLGQGPEFLTYFQNEAQLEKSRLLSDRFSAERPKGSFSTLEIQRTEQGDSAMYLCASSRSDLLRGTGELFFGEGSRLTVL.

Points on this clonotype: A much more abundant neighbour one base away suggests this may be a read error. The rearrangement uses TRBV6-1 and TRBJ2-7, with TRBD2 matching over 7 bases. The CDR3 spans 15 residues. CDR1 is MNHNS and CDR2 is SASEGT in the germline V gene. In nucleotides, the CDR3 is TGTGCCAGCAGTATCCGACTAGCTGGGCGATACGAGCGGTACTTC. Translation: CASSIRLAGRYERYF.

The chain carries TRBV12-3 or TRBV12-4 and TRBJ2-2; 15 bases are shared with TRBD2. The V and J ends lost 6 bases and 7 bases, in that order; junction bases with no gene match: 18. The CDR3 loop spans 20 amino acids. The DNA for the CDR3 is TGTGCCAGCAGCCGAACGACCATCGGACTAGCGGGGGGGCTGAGCGGGGAGCTGTTTTTT. Its protein is CASSRTTIGLAGGLSGELFF.

This clonotype was picked up a small number of times. The gene calls are TRBV4-1 and TRBJ2-7; D may be TRBD2 (5 bases). CDR3 length equals 15 residues. V was shortened by 5 bases and J by 1 base, with 15 bases between the two germline ends. From germline, CDR1 is MGHRA and CDR2 YSYEKL. For the CDR3, the DNA is TGCGCCAGCAGCGAAATAAGCGGTGGGTCCTACGAGCAGTACTTC. Protein: CASSEISGGSYEQYF.

This clonotype came up a few times. The chain joins TRBV7-6 to TRBJ2-1; a possible D gene is TRBD2 (6 bases). The CDR3 has 14 amino acids. Germline CDR1 SGHVS, CDR2 FNYEAQ. Trimming took off 2 bases at V and 8 bases at J, with 13 bases between the two ends. CDR3 sequence reads: CASSLRQGGHEQFF. CDR3 nucleotide sequence: TGTGCCAGCAGCTTACGGCAGGGAGGCCATGAGCAGTTCTTC.

CDR3 region: CASSLGDSRPGNTIYF. The CDR3 DNA sequence: TGTGCCAGCAGCTTAGGGGACAGCCGGCCCGGAAACACCATATATTTT. The genes are TRBV13 and TRBJ1-3; D possibly corresponds to TRBD1 (6 bases). CDR3 length: 16 residues. Trimming took 0 bases from V and 4 from J, leaving 13 bases between them. In germline, CDR1 is PRHDT, CDR2 FYEKMQ (reference sequence).

There are many counts of this clonotype. The gene calls are TRBV24-1 and TRBJ2-7; 12 positions agree with TRBD2. V dropped 2 bases and J dropped 4; count of bases not matched to a gene: 2. The CDR3 contains 15 residues. Germline values: CDR1 KGHDR, CDR2 SFDVKD. In DNA form, the CDR3 reads TGTGCCACCAGTGATTCGGGACTAGCGGGTTACGAGCAGTACTTC. Protein: CATSDSGLAGYEQYF.

A word on this clonotype: A read error is the likely source, as a far larger clone sits one nucleotide away. The rearrangement uses TRBV3-1 and TRBJ2-1, with 7 positions matching TRBD1. The length of the CDR3 is 15 residues. The germline V gene encodes CDR1 LGHDT and CDR2 YNNKEL (reference sequence). Unmatched junction bases numbered 14, after V lost 5 bases and J lost 10 bases. The CDR3: CASSVRQGSAYEQFF. DNA of the CDR3: TGTGCCAGCAGCGTCCGACAGGGATCAGCCTACGAGCAGTTCTTC.

The CDR3: CASSHWTPSYNEQFF. The CDR3 DNA is TGTGCCAGCAGCCACTGGACTCCCTCCTACAATGAGCAGTTCTTC. The rearrangement links TRBV5-7 to TRBJ2-1, with D possibly being TRBD2 (5 bases). Being an ORF, TRBV5-7 has a function that is uncertain. The CDR3 extends over 15 amino acids. Trimming took off 4 bases at V and 0 bases at J, with 11 bases between the two ends.

A remark on this clonotype: A much larger clone lies one base from this, so it may be a read error. The CDR3 coding sequence is TGTGCCAGCAGTGCCTATCGAACAGGGGGGGGCTATGGCTACACCTTC. Its protein product is CASSAYRTGGGYGYTF. The gene calls are TRBV6-2 or TRBV6-3 and TRBJ1-2; 8 positions agree with TRBD1. The CDR3 runs 16 residues. V lost 5 bases and J lost 4; bases outside the gene matches: 12. Germline-derived CDR1 and CDR2 are MNHEY and SVGEGT.